Listed below are T cell receptor beta chains from one sample, sequenced in a study of shared clonotypes between healthy human individuals. Libraries were prepared by immunoSEQ multiplex PCR; TCRdb keeps only in-frame clonotypes and omits some of them. The repertoire consists of about 2.4 million clones, with just over 90% occurring once and the leading ten covering 0.14%. The specimen sequenced was naive CD4+ T cells sorted from blood. All receptors derive from a man younger than 30 in good health. The CDR3 runs from the conserved cysteine through the conserved F or W. A D gene is named only where the DNA matches it firmly. The size entry is marked missing in some rows and otherwise reads once, few, many or a size class.

TRBV11-2	-	13	TRBJ1-1	-	TGTGCCAGCAGCCCGTTGGGGAGCACTGAAGCTTTCTTT	CASSPLGSTEAFF
TRBV2	-	14	TRBJ2-7	-	TGTGCCAGCAGGCCACAGGGTGCGGCCTACGAGCAGTACTTC	CASRPQGAAYEQYF
TRBV12-5	-	16	TRBJ2-5	TRBD2	TGTGCTAGTGGTTTGGGCCAAGCGGGGGGGTTTGAGACCCAGTACTTC	CASGLGQAGGFETQYF
TRBV9	-	14	TRBJ2-1	TRBD2	TGTGCCAGCTCTAGCGGGGGATATTACAATGAGCAGTTCTTC	CASSSGGYYNEQFF
TRBV28	-	11	TRBJ2-7	-	TGTGCCAGCAGCACAGGGTCCGAGCAGTACTTC	CASSTGSEQYF
TRBV21-1	-	17	TRBJ2-5	-	TGTGCCAGCAGCAAAGCTTGGGACAGGGGGAGGCAGGAGACCCAGTACTTC	CASSKAWDRGRQETQYF
TRBV18	-	18	TRBJ2-6	TRBD2	TGTGCCAGCTCACCACCACTAGCGGGAGGGACCGGGGCCAACGTCCTGACTTTC	CASSPPLAGGTGANVLTF
TRBV11-2	-	15	TRBJ1-2	TRBD1	TGTGCCAGCAGCTTTAGGGACAGGGGACCTTATGGCTACACCTTC	CASSFRDRGPYGYTF
TRBV19	few	13	TRBJ2-3	-	TGTGCCAGTAGTCCCCAGGGCACAGATACGCAGTATTTT	CASSPQGTDTQYF
TRBV7-9	-	16	TRBJ1-4	-	TGTGCCAGCAGCTTCTGGATCGGGCAGGTCGATGAAAAACTGTTTTTT	CASSFWIGQVDEKLFF
TRBV18	-	16	TRBJ1-2	-	TGTGCCAGCTCACCGCTACAGGACCCCTCTAACTATGGCTACACCTTC	CASSPLQDPSNYGYTF
TRBV5-1	-	12	TRBJ2-3	-	TGCGCCAGCAGCCCCGAACTGGATACGCAGTATTTT	CASSPELDTQYF
TRBV9	once	13	TRBJ2-3	-	TGTGCCAGCAGCGTTGTCCCTGGAGATACGCAGTATTTT	CASSVVPGDTQYF
TRBV7-2	once	14	TRBJ2-3	-	TGTGCCAGCAGCTTAGCGGGGTTCGCAGATACGCAGTATTTT	CASSLAGFADTQYF
TRBV15	-	14	TRBJ1-5	-	TGTGCCACCAGCAGCGTTCAAAGCAATCAGCCCCAGCATTTT	CATSSVQSNQPQHF
TRBV9	-	17	TRBJ1-1	TRBD1	TGTGCCAGCAGCCCACCCAGGGGGAAAACCGTGAACACTGAAGCTTTCTTT	CASSPPRGKTVNTEAFF
TRBV5-8	-	15	TRBJ1-4	-	TGTGCCAGCAGAGAGCAGGGTGTGGGTAATGAAAAACTGTTTTTT	CASREQGVGNEKLFF
TRBV4-1	-	15	TRBJ1-4	TRBD1	TGCGCCAGCAGCCAATTAGACAGGGTGAGGGAAAAACTGTTTTTT	CASSQLDRVREKLFF
TRBV6-5	-	15	TRBJ2-7	TRBD1	TGTGCCAGCAGTTACCCAGAACAGGGGATCTACGAGCAGTACTTC	CASSYPEQGIYEQYF
TRBV2	-	12	TRBJ2-1	TRBD1	TGTGCCAGCAGGACAGGGGGCATTGAGCAGTTCTTC	CASRTGGIEQFF
TRBV2	-	14	TRBJ2-7	-	TGTGCCAGCAGTACGCATTTTAAGCTTTACGAGCAGTACTTC	CASSTHFKLYEQYF
TRBV18	once	16	TRBJ1-2	TRBD1	TGTGCCAGCTCACCACTGACCGGGACAGGGGTCCTCCCATACACCTTC	CASSPLTGTGVLPYTF
TRBV27	-	14	TRBJ2-1	-	TGTGCCAGCAGGGAGGACAGCTCCTACAATGAGCAGTTCTTC	CASREDSSYNEQFF
TRBV7-2	-	15	TRBJ1-5	-	TGTGCCAGCAGCTTAATATGGGGTGGGGATCAGCCCCAGCATTTT	CASSLIWGGDQPQHF
TRBV30	-	16	TRBJ2-5	TRBD2	TGTGCCTGGAGTACCGGACTAGCGGGGAGAGGGGAGACCCAGTACTTC	CAWSTGLAGRGETQYF
TRBV7-2	once	13	TRBJ2-5	-	TGTGCCAGCAGCTTAGCAGGGGTAGAGACCCAGTACTTC	CASSLAGVETQYF
TRBV19	once	15	TRBJ1-6	TRBD1	TGTGCCAGTAGTATTTGGGCAGGGGGCGATTCACCCCTCCACTTT	CASSIWAGGDSPLHF
TRBV11-2	-	19	TRBJ2-1	TRBD2	TGTGCCAGCAGCTTAGGGCGCGGGAGAGGGCGGGAGGACTACAATGAGCAGTTCTTC	CASSLGRGRGREDYNEQFF
TRBV5-4	-	15	TRBJ2-7	TRBD2	TGTGCCAGCAGCCATGAGGCGGGGGGTACCTACGAGCAGTACTTC	CASSHEAGGTYEQYF
TRBV6-5	-	14	TRBJ1-3	TRBD1	TGTGCCAGCAGCTCGGGACAGGGTTTCAACACCATATATTTT	CASSSGQGFNTIYF